The clone carrying this T cell receptor beta chain was recorded once. What it binds is not known. The record originates from a study of Ad26.COV2.S vaccination and SARS-CoV-2 variants. The overall study: Enrolled in COV1001, the donor was in the Ad26.COV2.S trial arm, which received the vaccine. The study, taken as a whole, reports: Vaccine and placebo recipients had comparable breadth of non-spike TCRs. From the TCR breadth and depth analyses, total T cell responses may have been underestimated.

As to treatment: approximately 18 received Ad26.COV2.S at low or high dose, single or two shots; roughly five received placebo; per-sample allocation not given. On day 63 after the first injection, vaccine and placebo recipients gave samples. Immunization relied on an Ad26 vector, which expressed Wuhan-strain SARS-CoV-2 spike. Assay: immunoSEQ multiplex PCR; the TCRdb copy retains only in-frame clones and omits some. Of around 450,000 clones in the sample, 89% were seen once. CDR1 is LNHDA and CDR2 is SQIVND in the germline V gene (reference sequence). V was shortened by 5 bases and J by 4 bases, with 23 bases between the two germline ends. CDR3 size: 18 residues.

The TCR was taken from a person between 18 and 59 years old who received the Ad26.COV2.S COVID-19 vaccine or a placebo. This chain links TRBV19 with TRBJ1-4; unclear D gene. Sample: peripheral blood, taken in a trial of Ad26.COV2.S vaccine versus placebo. The CDR3 DNA follows: TGTGCCAGTAGTGCCCGACCGCGAGGGATCGGGATTAATGAAAAACTGTTTTTT. As protein: CASSARPRGIGINEKLFF.